This TCR beta chain was identified in a study of T cells in Graves' hyperthyroidism and ophthalmopathy. This clonotype has ten or more counts. From RNA transcripts, TCR beta CDR3 regions were amplified. The TCR CDR3 first-round RT-PCR relied on the HTBI primer set. TCRdb redid the calling of the multiplex PCR reads with MiXCR, one entry per CDR3 protein. The sample consists of 500,000 to 650,000 distinct CDR3 sequences, roughly 15% of them appearing once. Uncontrolled infections, other autoimmune diseases, pregnancy or lactation led to exclusion of patients. Clinical symptoms, serum thyroxine, TRAb, thyroid ultrasound and orbital computed tomography informed diagnoses. The germline V gene has CDR1 MNHEY and CDR2 SVGEGT. Trimming took 6 bases from V and 6 from J, leaving 21 bases between them. The CDR3 covers 16 residues.

The sequence derives from a woman between 50 and 59 years old with Graves' ophthalmopathy. The gene calls are TRBV6-2 or TRBV6-3 and TRBJ2-1; D might be TRBD2 (6 bases). Sequencing used blood. The CDR3 reads CASRRPMASAGNEQFF. In DNA form, the CDR3 reads TGTGCCAGCAGACGTCCCATGGCTAGCGCCGGCAATGAGCAGTTCTTC.